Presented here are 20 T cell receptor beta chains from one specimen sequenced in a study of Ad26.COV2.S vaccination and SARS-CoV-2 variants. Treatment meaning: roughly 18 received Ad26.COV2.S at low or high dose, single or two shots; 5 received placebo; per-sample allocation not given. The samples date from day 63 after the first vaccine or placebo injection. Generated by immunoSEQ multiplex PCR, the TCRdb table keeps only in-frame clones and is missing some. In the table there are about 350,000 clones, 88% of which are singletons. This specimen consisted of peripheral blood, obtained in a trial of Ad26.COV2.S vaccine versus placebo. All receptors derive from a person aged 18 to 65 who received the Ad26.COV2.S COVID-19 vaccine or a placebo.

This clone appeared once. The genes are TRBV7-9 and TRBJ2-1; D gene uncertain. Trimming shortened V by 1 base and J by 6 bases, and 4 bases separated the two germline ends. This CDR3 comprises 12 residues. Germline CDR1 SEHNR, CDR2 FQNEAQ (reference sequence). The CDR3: CASSLEVNEQFF. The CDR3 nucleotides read TGTGCCAGCAGCTTAGAGGTCAATGAGCAGTTCTTC.

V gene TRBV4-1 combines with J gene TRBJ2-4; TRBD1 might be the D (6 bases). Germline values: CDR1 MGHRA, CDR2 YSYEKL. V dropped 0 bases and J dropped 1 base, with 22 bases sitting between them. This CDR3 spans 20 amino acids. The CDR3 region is CASSQDLSDRSHLAKNIQYF. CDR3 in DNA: TGCGCCAGCAGCCAAGATTTGAGTGACAGGTCCCATTTGGCCAAAAACATTCAGTACTTC.

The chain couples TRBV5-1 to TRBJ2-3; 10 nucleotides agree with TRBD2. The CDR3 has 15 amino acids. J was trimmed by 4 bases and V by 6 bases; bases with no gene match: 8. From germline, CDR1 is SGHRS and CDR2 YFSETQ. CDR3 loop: CASTKREGAPDTQYF. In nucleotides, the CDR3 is TGCGCCAGCACCAAGCGGGAGGGAGCTCCAGATACGCAGTATTTT.

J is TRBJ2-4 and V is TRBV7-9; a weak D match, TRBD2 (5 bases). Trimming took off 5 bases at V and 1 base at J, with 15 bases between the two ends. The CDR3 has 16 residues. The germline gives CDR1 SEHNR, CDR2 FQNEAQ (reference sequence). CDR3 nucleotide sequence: TGTGCCAGCAGCAAATTAGTGGGAGTTGCCAAAAACATTCAGTACTTC. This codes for CASSKLVGVAKNIQYF.

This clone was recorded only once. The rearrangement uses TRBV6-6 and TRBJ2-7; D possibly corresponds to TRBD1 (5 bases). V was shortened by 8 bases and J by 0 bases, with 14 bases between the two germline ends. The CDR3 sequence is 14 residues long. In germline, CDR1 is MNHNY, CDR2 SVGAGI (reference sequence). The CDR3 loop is CASSRVQDSYEQYF. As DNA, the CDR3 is TGTGCCAGCTCCCGCGTACAGGACTCCTACGAGCAGTACTTC.

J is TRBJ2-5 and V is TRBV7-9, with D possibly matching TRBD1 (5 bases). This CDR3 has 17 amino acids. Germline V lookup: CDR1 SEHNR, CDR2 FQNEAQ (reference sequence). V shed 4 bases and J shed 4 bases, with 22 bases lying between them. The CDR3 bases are TGTGCCAGCAGCTCTAGTGGAAACGACAGATTCCTAGAGACCCAGTACTTC. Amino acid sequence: CASSSSGNDRFLETQYF.

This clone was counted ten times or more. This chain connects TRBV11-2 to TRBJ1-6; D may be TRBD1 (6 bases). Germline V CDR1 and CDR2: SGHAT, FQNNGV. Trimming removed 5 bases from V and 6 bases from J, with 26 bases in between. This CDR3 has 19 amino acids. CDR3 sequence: CASSLEGGYRVEGNSPLHF. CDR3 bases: TGTGCCAGCAGCCTTGAGGGGGGATACAGGGTGGAGGGTAATTCACCCCTCCACTTT.

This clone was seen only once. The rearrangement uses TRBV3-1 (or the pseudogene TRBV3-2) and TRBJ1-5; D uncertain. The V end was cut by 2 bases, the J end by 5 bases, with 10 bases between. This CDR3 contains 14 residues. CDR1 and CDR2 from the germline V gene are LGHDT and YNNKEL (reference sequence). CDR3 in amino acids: CASSQTGRDQPQHF. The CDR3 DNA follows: TGTGCCAGCAGCCAAACCGGACGAGATCAGCCCCAGCATTTT.

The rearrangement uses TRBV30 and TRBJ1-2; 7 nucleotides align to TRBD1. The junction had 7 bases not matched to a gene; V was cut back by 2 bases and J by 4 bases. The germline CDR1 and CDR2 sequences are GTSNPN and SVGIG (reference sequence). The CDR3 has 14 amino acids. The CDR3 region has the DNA TGTGCCTGGAGTCCCCAGGGGGACGTCTATGGCTACACCTTC. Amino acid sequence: CAWSPQGDVYGYTF.

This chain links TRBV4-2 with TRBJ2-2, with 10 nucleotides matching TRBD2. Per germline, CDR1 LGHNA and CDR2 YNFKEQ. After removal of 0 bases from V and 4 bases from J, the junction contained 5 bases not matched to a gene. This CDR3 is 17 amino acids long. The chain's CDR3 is CASSQEWLAGATGELFF. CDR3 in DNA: TGTGCCAGCAGCCAAGAATGGCTAGCGGGGGCCACCGGGGAGCTGTTTTTT.

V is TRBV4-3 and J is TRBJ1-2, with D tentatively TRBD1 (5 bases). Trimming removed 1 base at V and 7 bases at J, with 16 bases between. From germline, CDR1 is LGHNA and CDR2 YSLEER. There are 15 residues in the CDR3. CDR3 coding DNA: TGCGCCAGCAGCCAAGTGTTAGGGGCCTTAGTTGGCTACACCTTC. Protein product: CASSQVLGALVGYTF.

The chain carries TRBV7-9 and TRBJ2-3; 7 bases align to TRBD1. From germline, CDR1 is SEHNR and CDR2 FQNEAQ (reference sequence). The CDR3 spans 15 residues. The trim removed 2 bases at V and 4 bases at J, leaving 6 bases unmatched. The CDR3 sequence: CASSLYRTGADTQYF. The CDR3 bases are TGTGCCAGCAGCTTATACCGTACAGGGGCAGATACGCAGTATTTT.

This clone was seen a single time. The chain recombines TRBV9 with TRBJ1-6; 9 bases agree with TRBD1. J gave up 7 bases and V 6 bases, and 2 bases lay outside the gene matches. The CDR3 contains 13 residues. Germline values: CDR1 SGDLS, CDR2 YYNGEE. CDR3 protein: CASTGQGNSPLHF. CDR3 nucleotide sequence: TGTGCCAGCACCGGACAGGGGAATTCACCCCTCCACTTT. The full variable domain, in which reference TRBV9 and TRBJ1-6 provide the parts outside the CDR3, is DSGVTQTPKHLITATGQRVTLRCSPRSGDLSVYWYQQSLDQGLQFLIQYYNGEERAKGNILERFSAQQFPDLHSELNLSSLELGDSALYFCASTGQGNSPLHFGNGTRLTVT.

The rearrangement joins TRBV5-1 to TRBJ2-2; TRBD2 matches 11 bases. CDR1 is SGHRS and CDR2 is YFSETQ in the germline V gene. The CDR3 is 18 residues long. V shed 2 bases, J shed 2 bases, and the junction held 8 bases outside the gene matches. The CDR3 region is CASSFLAGGHLNTGELFF. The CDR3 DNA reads TGCGCCAGCAGCTTTCTAGCGGGGGGCCACCTTAACACCGGGGAGCTGTTTTTT.

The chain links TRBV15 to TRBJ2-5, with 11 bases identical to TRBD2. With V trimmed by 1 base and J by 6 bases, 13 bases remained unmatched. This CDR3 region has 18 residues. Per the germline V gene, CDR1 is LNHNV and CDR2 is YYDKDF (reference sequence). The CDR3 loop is CATSRGGTSGSLLKTQYF. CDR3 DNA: TGTGCCACCAGCAGAGGAGGTACTAGCGGGAGTTTGCTAAAGACCCAGTACTTC.

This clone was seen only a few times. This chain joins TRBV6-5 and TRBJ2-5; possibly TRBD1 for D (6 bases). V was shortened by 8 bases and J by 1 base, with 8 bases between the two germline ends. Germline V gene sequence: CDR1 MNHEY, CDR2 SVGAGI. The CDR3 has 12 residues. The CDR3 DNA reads TGTGCCAGCGGGGGCTTCCAAGAGACCCAGTACTTC. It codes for CASGGFQETQYF.

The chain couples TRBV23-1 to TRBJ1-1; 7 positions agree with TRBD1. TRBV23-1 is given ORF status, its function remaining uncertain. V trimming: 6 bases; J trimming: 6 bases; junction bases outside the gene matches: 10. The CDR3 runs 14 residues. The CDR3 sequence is CASRPYRGWAEAFF. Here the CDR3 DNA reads TGCGCCAGCAGACCCTACAGGGGATGGGCTGAAGCTTTCTTT.

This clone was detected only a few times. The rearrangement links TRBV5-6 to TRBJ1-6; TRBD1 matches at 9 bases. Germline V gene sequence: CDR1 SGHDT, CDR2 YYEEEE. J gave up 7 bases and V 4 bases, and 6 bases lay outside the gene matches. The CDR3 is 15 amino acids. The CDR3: CASSPRTGVNSPLHF. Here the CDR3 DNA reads TGTGCCAGCAGCCCCAGGACAGGGGTGAATTCACCCCTCCACTTT.

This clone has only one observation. The DNA of the CDR3 is TGTGCCAGCAGCTCTGCGGACAGAAGGGTCGCGGGCAATGAGCAGTTCTTC. Translating it yields CASSSADRRVAGNEQFF. The chain is built from TRBV7-2 and TRBJ2-1; D might be TRBD1 (6 bases). Trimming pared 4 bases from V and 6 bases from J, leaving 22 bases between. The length of the CDR3 is 17 residues. CDR1 and CDR2 from the germline V gene are SGHTA and FQGNSA.

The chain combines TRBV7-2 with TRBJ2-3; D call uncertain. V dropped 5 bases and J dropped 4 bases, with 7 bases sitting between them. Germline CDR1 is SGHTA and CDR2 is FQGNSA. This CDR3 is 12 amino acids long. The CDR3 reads CASSPAADTQYF. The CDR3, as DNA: TGTGCCAGCAGCCCAGCCGCAGATACGCAGTATTTT.